The T cell receptor beta chain under discussion was sequenced for a study of blood T cell repertoires in COVID-19. Overall study: From the United States, Italy and Spain came samples of acute and convalescent COVID-19.

CDR3 length: 18 residues. The germline V and J ends were trimmed by 1 base and 4 bases, with 23 bases remaining between them. Per the germline V gene, CDR1 is SGHRS and CDR2 is YFSETQ. Some clones are missing from TCRdb's copy, which holds only in-frame ones; the method was immunoSEQ multiplex PCR. The sample consists of 15,000 to 20,000 clones, under 95% of them appearing once. Material: peripheral blood. The V call is TRBV5-1, the J call TRBJ1-2, with D possibly being TRBD1 (6 bases). The origin of this receptor is a man aged 60-69 years with active COVID-19. The CDR3 loop is CASSLPAMQGSRLYGYTF. The DNA of the CDR3 is TGCGCCAGCAGCTTGCCAGCGATGCAGGGGTCCAGACTCTATGGCTACACCTTC.